This is a list of T cell receptor beta chains from one sample in a study of cytomegalovirus exposure and HLA in healthy donors. Here immunoSEQ multiplex PCR was the method, and the copy in TCRdb shows in-frame clones only, minus some. This table has more than 110,000 clones, approximately 94% appearing once. The sample comprised PBMCs. The source of these receptors is a man between 18 and 29 years old in good health and CMV-seropositive. The CDR3 runs from the conserved cysteine through the conserved F or W. The D gene is left open where the match is weak. Size is omitted from some rows. Given values are once, few, many or a class for expanded clones.

j_call v_call clone_size d_call cdr3_nt cdr3_aa
TRBJ1-4 TRBV2 - - TGTGCCAGCATGTTGTCGGGTGAAAAACTGTTTTTT CASMLSGEKLFF
TRBJ1-1 TRBV28 - - TGTGCCAGCACCTGGGGAGGGATGAACACTGAAGCTTTCTTT CASTWGGMNTEAFF
TRBJ1-2 TRBV6-5 - - TGTGCCAGCAGATTGACAGGCAACTATGGCTACACCTTC CASRLTGNYGYTF
TRBJ2-5 TRBV28 - - TGTGCCAGCAGCTTGACAGTTGGGCCCCAGTACTTC CASSLTVGPQYF
TRBJ2-2 TRBV10-3 few TRBD2 TGTGCCATCAGTGACCCCCTGGGACTAGGGAACGCGAACACCGGGGAGCTGTTTTTT CAISDPLGLGNANTGELFF
TRBJ2-5 TRBV27 - TRBD1 TGTGCCAGCAGTTTATCACAGGGGGCGTGGGAGACCCAGTACTTC CASSLSQGAWETQYF
TRBJ2-5 TRBV6-1 - TRBD2 TGTGCCAGCAGTGGCAGCGGGAGCGAGACCCAGTACTTC CASSGSGSETQYF
TRBJ2-7 TRBV2 - - TGTGCCAGCAGTGACCAGGGGTTCTCCTACGAGCAGTACTTC CASSDQGFSYEQYF
TRBJ2-7 TRBV19 - - TGTGCCAGTAGTATCTCGGACGAGCAGTACTTC CASSISDEQYF
TRBJ2-1 TRBV21-1 - - TGTGCCAGCAGCAAAGTCGTATTAGTGGATGAGCAGTTCTTC CASSKVVLVDEQFF
TRBJ2-7 TRBV25-1 few TRBD1 TGTGCCAGCAGTGAGACAGGGCAGAGAACCTACGAGCAGTACTTC CASSETGQRTYEQYF
TRBJ2-7 TRBV7-9 - TRBD1 TGTGCCAGCAGCTTTACGACAGGGGCAAGCTCCTACGAGCAGTACTTC CASSFTTGASSYEQYF
TRBJ2-7 TRBV29-1 - TRBD1 TGCAGCGTCTCTGACAGGGCCCTAACCCTCTTCCACGAGCAGTACTTC CSVSDRALTLFHEQYF
TRBJ1-6 TRBV4-2 once - TGTGCCAGCAGCCAGCTCCGGGGGGCGGATAATTCACCCCTCCACTTT CASSQLRGADNSPLHF
TRBJ2-3 TRBV19 - - TGTGCCAGTAGTATATCCGGGAGTATCGGAGATACGCAGTATTTT CASSISGSIGDTQYF
TRBJ1-6 TRBV5-6 - - TGTGCCAGCAGCTCCTGGGGGGGATATAATTCACCCCTCCACTTT CASSSWGGYNSPLHF
TRBJ2-7 TRBV27 - TRBD2 TGTGCCAGCAGAGGACTAGCGGGAGGCTTTTACGAGCAGTACTTC CASRGLAGGFYEQYF
TRBJ2-7 TRBV5-1 - TRBD1 TGCGCCAGCAGCTTGGAGGACAGGGGATTAGGGGAGCAGTACTTC CASSLEDRGLGEQYF
TRBJ2-3 TRBV30 - TRBD1 TGTGCCTGCACACAGGGGTCCACAGATACGCAGTATTTT CACTQGSTDTQYF
TRBJ2-6 TRBV19 - - TGTGCCAGTCCAATATGGGAAGGGGGAATGAAGGGCTCTGGGGCCAACGTCCTGACTTTC CASPIWEGGMKGSGANVLTF
TRBJ1-5 TRBV28 - TRBD1 TGTGCCAGCCGAGGGACAGGTATCTTTAGCAATCAGCCCCAGCATTTT CASRGTGIFSNQPQHF
TRBJ2-5 TRBV5-4 - - TGTGCCAGCAGCCTGGGGGCAGGTGTAGAGACCCAGTACTTC CASSLGAGVETQYF
TRBJ2-1 TRBV30 - TRBD2 TGTGCCTGGAGTGGAGGATACAATTTGGCTAGCGGGAACTACAATGAGCAGTTCTTC CAWSGGYNLASGNYNEQFF
TRBJ1-2 TRBV2 - TRBD1 TGTGCCAGCAGTCGTACCGGGACAGTTTATAACTATGGCTACACCTTC CASSRTGTVYNYGYTF
TRBJ2-2 TRBV7-2 - - TGTGCCAGCAGCTTAGCAGGGGCCGGGGAGCTGTTTTTT CASSLAGAGELFF
TRBJ2-3 TRBV28 - TRBD2 TGTGCCAGCAGTGAAATCCGGACTAGGCAGTATTTT CASSEIRTRQYF
TRBJ1-2 TRBV6-1 - - TGTGCCGGTGCCCTGTGGGGGGTTGGAGGCTACACCTTC CAGALWGVGGYTF
TRBJ1-1 TRBV6-5 - TRBD1 TGTGCCAGCAGTTACTCGGGACAGGGGTTCACTGAAGCCTTCTTT CASSYSGQGFTEAFF
TRBJ1-2 TRBV27 - - TGTGCCAGCACCCCCGCGGGGCACTATGGCTACACCTTC CASTPAGHYGYTF
TRBJ2-2 TRBV2 - TRBD1 TGTGCCAGCAACAGGGGAGACACCGGGGAGCTGTTTTTT CASNRGDTGELFF
TRBJ2-1 TRBV6-6 - - TGTGCCAGCAGTAAGAGAGGGCCTCAGAATGAGCAGTTCTTC CASSKRGPQNEQFF
TRBJ2-1 TRBV5-1 - - TGCGCCAGCAAACGACAGGGGAGGGACAATGAGCAGTTCTTC CASKRQGRDNEQFF